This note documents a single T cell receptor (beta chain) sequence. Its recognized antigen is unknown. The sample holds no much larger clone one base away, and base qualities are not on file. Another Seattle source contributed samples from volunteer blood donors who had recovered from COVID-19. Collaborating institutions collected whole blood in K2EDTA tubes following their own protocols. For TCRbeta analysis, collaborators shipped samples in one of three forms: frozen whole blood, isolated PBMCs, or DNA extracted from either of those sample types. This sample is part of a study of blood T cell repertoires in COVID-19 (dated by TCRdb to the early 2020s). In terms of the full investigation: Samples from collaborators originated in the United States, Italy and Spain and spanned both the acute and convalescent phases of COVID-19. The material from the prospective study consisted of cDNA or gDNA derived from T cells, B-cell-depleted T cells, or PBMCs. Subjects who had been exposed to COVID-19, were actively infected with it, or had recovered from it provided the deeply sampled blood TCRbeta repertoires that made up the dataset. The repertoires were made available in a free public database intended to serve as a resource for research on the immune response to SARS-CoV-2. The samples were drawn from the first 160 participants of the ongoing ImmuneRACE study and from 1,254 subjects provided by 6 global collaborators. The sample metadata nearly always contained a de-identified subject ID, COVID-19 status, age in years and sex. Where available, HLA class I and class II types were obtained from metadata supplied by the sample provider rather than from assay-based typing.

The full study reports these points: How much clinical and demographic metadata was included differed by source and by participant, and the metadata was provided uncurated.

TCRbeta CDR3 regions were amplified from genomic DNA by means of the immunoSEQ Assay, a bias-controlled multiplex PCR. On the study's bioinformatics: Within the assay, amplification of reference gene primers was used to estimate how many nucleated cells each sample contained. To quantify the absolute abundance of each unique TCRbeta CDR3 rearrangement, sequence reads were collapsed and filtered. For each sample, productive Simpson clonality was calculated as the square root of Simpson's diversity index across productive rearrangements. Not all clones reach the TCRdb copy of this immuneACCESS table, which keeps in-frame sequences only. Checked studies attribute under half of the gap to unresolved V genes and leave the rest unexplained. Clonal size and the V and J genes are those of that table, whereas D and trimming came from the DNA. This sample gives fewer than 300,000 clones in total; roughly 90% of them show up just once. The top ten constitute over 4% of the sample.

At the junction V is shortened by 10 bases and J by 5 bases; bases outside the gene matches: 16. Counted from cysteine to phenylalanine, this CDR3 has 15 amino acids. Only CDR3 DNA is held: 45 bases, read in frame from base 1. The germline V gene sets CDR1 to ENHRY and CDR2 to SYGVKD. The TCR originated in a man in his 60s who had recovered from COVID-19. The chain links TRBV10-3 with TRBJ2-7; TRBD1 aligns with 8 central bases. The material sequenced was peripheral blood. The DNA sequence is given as TGTGCCACACGACTAGGACAGGGTAGCGTGGACGAGCAGTACTTC. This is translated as CATRLGQGSVDEQYF.